Following are 5 T cell receptor beta chains from one sample sequenced in a study of breast tumors, draining lymph nodes, adjacent tissues. Each CDR3 protein is one row after TCRdb ran MiXCR on the multiplex PCR reads. The sample lists about 230,000 distinct CDR3 sequences; approximately 29% were seen once. Breast cancer patients provided tissue from their axillary draining lymph nodes. Sequenced sample: axillary lymph node tissue. These receptors were collected from a female donor with breast cancer. Some clones in this sample may be carry-over from other donors' samples.

The chain is built from TRBV12-5 and TRBJ1-2, with D possibly being TRBD1 (5 bases). This CDR3 has 18 amino acids. The V gene's germline CDR1 is LGHNT and CDR2 FRNRAP. Trimming left V 2 bases short and J 0 bases short, with 19 bases between. The CDR3 loop is CASGLPPQVFRTNYGYTF. As DNA, the CDR3 is TGTGCTAGTGGTTTGCCCCCACAGGTGTTCCGGACTAACTATGGCTACACCTTC.

Points on this clonotype: A much larger clone differs by one base, so this may be a read error. The chain joins TRBV19 to TRBJ1-2; the D gene is possibly TRBD1 (6 bases). Germline V gives CDR1 LNHDA, CDR2 SQIVND (reference sequence). This CDR3 contains 16 residues. The DNA for the CDR3 is TGTGCCGGTAGTATAGGAGGCGGTCCAGGGGCCTATGGCTACACCTTC. Its protein product is CAGSIGGGPGAYGYTF.

This clonotype has only one observation. One base away lies a much larger clone, so this may be a sequencing read error. The chain employs TRBV4-1 and TRBJ2-1, with 13 bases matching TRBD2. CDR3 length equals 17 residues. V lost 4 bases and J lost 9; bases outside the gene matches: 12. Germline-derived CDR1 and CDR2 are MGHRA and YSYEKL. The CDR3, as DNA: TGCGCCAGCAGCCCCCGGACTAGCGGGAGCGGGGACAGTGAGCAGTTCTTC. This encodes CASSPRTSGSGDSEQFF.

The genes are TRBV20-1 and TRBJ2-6, with D perhaps matching TRBD2 (5 bases). Trimming stripped 0 bases from V and 4 bases from J, with 7 bases between. This CDR3 contains 14 residues. Germline CDR1 DFQATT, CDR2 SNEGSKA (reference sequence). Written as DNA, the CDR3 is TGCAGTGCTAGAGATATAGCGGGGGCCAACGTCCTGACTTTC. Residues: CSARDIAGANVLTF.

This clonotype was detected a few times. The chain uses TRBV6-2 or TRBV6-3 and TRBJ2-1, with D possibly matching TRBD2 (6 bases). CDR3 size: 14 residues. Deletions cut 8 bases from V and 7 bases from J, with 18 bases between. The germline gives CDR1 MNHEY, CDR2 SVGEGT. The CDR3 sequence is CASLMEGSFNEQFF. CDR3 in DNA: TGTGCCAGCCTTATGGAGGGTTCCTTTAATGAGCAGTTCTTC.